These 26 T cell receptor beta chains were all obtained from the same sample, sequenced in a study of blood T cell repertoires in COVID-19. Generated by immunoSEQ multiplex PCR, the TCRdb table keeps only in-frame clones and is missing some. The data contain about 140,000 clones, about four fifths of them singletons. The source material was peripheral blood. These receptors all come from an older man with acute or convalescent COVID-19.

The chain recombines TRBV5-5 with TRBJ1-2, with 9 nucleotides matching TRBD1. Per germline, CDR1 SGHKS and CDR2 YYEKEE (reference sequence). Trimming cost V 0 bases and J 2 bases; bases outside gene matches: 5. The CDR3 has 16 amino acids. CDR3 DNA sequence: TGTGCCAGCAGCTTGGCCGTGGACAGGGGAAACTATGGCTACACCTTC. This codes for CASSLAVDRGNYGYTF.

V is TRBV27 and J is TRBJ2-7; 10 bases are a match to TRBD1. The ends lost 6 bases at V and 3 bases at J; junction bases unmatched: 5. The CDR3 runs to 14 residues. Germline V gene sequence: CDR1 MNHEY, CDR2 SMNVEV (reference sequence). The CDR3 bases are TGTGCCAGCAGACGACAGGGGGCGAGCTACGAGCAGTACTTC. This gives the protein CASRRQGASYEQYF.

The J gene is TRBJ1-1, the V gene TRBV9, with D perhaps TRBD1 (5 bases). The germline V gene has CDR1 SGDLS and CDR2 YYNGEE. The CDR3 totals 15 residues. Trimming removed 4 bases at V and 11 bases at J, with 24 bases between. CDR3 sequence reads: CASSSEREEAGRAFF. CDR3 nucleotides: TGTGCCAGCAGCTCGGAAAGGGAGGAAGCGGGACGGGCTTTCTTT.

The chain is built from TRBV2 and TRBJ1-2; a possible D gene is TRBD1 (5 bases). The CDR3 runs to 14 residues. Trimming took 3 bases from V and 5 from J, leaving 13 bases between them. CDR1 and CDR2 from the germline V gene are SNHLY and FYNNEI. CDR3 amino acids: CASSDILGDYGYTF. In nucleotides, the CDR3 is TGTGCCAGCAGTGACATCTTAGGGGATTATGGCTACACCTTC.

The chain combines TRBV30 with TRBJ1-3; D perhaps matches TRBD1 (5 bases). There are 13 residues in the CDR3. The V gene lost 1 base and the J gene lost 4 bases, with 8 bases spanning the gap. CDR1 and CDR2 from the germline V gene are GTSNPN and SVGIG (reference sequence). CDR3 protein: CAWSGSGGNTIYF. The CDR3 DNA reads TGTGCCTGGAGTGGTTCAGGGGGAAACACCATATATTTT.

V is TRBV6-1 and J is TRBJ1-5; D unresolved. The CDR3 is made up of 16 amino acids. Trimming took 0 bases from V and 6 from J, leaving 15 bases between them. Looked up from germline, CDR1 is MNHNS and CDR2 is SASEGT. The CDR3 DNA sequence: TGTGCCAGCAGTGAAGCGGGCCCCAGATATAGTCAGCCCCAGCATTTT. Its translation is CASSEAGPRYSQPQHF.

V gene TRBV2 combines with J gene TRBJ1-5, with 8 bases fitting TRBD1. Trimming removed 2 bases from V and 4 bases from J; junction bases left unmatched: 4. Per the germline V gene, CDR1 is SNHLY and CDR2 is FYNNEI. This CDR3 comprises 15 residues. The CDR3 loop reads CASSETQGANQPQHF. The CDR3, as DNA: TGTGCCAGCAGTGAAACCCAGGGGGCTAATCAGCCCCAGCATTTT.

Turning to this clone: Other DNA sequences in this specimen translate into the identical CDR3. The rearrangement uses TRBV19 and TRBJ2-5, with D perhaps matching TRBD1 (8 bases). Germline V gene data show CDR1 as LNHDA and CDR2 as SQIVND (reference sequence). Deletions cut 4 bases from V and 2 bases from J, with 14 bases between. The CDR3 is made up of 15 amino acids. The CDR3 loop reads CASSRGGDRQETQYF. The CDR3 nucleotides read TGTGCCAGTAGTAGGGGGGGGGACAGGCAAGAGACCCAGTACTTC.

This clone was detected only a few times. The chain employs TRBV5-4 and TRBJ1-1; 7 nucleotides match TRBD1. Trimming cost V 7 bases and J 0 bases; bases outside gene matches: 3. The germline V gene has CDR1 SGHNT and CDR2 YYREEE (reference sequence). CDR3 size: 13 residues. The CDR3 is CASSTGVNTEAFF. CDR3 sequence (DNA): TGTGCCAGCTCTACAGGGGTGAACACTGAAGCTTTCTTT.

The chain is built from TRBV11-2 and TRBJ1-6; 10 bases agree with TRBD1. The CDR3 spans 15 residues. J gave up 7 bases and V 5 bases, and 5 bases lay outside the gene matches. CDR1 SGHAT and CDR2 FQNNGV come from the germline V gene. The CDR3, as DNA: TGTGCCAGCAGCCCTACGGGACAGGGGAATTCACCCCTCCACTTT. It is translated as CASSPTGQGNSPLHF.

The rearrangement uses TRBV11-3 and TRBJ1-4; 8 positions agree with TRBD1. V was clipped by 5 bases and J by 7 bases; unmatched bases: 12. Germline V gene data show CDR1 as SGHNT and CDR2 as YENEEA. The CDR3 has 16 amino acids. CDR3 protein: CASSPDRTGSSEKLFF. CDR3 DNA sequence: TGTGCCAGCAGCCCTGACAGGACAGGGAGTAGTGAAAAACTGTTTTTT.

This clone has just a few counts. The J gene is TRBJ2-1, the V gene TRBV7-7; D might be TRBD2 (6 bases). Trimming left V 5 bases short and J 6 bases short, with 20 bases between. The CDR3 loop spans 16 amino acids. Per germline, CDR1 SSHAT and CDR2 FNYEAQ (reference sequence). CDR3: CASSPGSAGLGNEQFF. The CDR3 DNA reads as TGTGCCAGCAGCCCGGGGAGTGCGGGGTTAGGCAATGAGCAGTTCTTC.

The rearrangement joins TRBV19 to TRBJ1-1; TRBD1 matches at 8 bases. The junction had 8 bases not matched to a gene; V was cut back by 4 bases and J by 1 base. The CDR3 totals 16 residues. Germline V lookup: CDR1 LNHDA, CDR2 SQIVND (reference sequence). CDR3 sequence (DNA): TGTGCCAGTAGTACTTTAGGTGGACAGGGGAACACTGAAGCTTTCTTT. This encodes CASSTLGGQGNTEAFF.

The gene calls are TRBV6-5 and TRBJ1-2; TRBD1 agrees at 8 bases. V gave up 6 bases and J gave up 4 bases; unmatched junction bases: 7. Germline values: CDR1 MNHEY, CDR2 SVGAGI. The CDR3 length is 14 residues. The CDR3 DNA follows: TGTGCCAGCAGATCTAACAGGGGGTTCTATGGCTACACCTTC. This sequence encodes CASRSNRGFYGYTF.

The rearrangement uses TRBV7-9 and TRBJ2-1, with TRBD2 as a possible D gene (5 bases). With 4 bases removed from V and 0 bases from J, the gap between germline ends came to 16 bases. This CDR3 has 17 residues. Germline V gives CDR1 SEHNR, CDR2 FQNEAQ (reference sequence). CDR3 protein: CASSSPEGTHSYNEQFF. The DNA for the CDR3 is TGTGCCAGCAGCTCTCCAGAGGGTACCCACTCCTACAATGAGCAGTTCTTC. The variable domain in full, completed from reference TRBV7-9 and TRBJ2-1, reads DTGVSQNPRHKITKRGQNVTFRCDPISEHNRLYWYRQTLGQGPEFLTYFQNEAQLEKSRLLSDRFSAERPKGSFSTLEIQRTEQGDSAMYLCASSSPEGTHSYNEQFFGPGTRLTVL.

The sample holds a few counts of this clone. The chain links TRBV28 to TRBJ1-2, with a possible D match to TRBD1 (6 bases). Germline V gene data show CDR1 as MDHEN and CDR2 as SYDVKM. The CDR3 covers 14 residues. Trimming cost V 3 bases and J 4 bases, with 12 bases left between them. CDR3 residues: CASSFYAGAYGYTF. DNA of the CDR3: TGTGCCAGCAGTTTCTATGCAGGGGCCTATGGCTACACCTTC.

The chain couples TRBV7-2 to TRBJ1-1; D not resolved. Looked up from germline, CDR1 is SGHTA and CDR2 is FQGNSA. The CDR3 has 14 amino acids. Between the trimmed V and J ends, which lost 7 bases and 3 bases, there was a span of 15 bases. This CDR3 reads CASTRSGKHTEAFF. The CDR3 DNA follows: TGTGCCAGCACCAGATCGGGTAAACACACTGAAGCTTTCTTT.

The CDR3 bases are TGTGCCAGCAGCAAAGCGCAGGGCAGAGACTATGGCTACACCTTC. As protein: CASSKAQGRDYGYTF. The chain couples TRBV21-1 to TRBJ1-2; TRBD1 was called by the table and not checked on the DNA. TRBV21-1 is flagged as a pseudogene. The CDR3 loop spans 15 amino acids.

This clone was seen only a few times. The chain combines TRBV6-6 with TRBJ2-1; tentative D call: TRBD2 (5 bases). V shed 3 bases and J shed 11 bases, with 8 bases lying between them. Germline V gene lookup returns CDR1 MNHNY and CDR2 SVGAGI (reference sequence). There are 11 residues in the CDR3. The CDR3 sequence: CASSYRGKQFF. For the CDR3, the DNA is TGTGCCAGCAGTTATCGAGGGAAGCAGTTCTTC.

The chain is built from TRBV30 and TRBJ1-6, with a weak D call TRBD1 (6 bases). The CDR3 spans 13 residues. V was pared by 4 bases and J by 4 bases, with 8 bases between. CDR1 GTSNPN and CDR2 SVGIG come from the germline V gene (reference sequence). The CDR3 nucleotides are TGTGCCTGGACAGGGGAGTATAATTCACCCCTCCACTTT. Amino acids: CAWTGEYNSPLHF.

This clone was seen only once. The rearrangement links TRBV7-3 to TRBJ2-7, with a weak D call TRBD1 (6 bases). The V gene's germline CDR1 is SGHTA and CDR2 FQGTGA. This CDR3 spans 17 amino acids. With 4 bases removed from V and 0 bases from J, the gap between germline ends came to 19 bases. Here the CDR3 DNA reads TGTGCCAGCAGCTCAACTACCTTGGACAGCTTCTCCTACGAGCAGTACTTC. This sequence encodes CASSSTTLDSFSYEQYF.

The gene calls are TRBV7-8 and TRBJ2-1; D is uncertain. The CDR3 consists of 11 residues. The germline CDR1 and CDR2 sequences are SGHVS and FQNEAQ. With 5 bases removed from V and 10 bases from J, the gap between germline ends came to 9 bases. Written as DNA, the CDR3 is TGTGCCAGCAGCATGCTAGGCGAGCAGTTCTTC. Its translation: CASSMLGEQFF.

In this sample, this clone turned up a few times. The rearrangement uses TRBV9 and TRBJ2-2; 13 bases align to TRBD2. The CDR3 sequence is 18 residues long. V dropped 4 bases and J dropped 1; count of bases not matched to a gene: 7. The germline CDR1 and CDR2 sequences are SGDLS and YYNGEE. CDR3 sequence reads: CASSSRLAGGLNTGELFF. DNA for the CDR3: TGTGCCAGCAGCTCGAGACTAGCGGGGGGATTGAACACCGGGGAGCTGTTTTTT. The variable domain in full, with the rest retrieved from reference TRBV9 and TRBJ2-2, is DSGVTQTPKHLITATGQRVTLRCSPRSGDLSVYWYQQSLDQGLQFLIQYYNGEERAKGNILERFSAQQFPDLHSELNLSSLELGDSALYFCASSSRLAGGLNTGELFFGEGSRLTVL.

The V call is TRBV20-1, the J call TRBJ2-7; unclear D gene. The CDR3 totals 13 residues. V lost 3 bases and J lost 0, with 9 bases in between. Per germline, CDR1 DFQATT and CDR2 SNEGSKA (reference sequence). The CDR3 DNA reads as TGCAGTGCTAGTGCGGTAAGCTCCTACGAGCAGTACTTC. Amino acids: CSASAVSSYEQYF.

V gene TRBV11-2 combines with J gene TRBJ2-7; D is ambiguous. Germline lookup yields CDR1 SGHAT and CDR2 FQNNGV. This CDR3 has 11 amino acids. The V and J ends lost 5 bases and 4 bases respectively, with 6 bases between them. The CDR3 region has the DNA TGTGCCAGCAGCATGCAGTACGAGCAGTACTTC. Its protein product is CASSMQYEQYF.

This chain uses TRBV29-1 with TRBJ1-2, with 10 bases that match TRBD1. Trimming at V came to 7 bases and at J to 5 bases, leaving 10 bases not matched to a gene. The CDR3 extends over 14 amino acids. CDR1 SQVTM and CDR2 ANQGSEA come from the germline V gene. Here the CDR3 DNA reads TGCAGCGCTCGGGCGGGGACAGGGGCATATGGCTACACCTTC. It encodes CSARAGTGAYGYTF.